This TCR beta chain stems from a study of T cell responses to AZD1222 COVID-19 vaccine. Measured with immunoSEQ multiplex PCR; TCRdb has only the in-frame clones, and not every one. Across about 140,000 clones, the top ten clones capture about 2.2% of the sample. To note about this clone: Its antigen is still unknown.

The germline V gene encodes CDR1 MGHRA and CDR2 YSYEKL. Trimming took off 6 bases at V and 0 bases at J, with 9 bases between the two ends. The CDR3 contains 14 residues. Study-wide points: Seropositivity was recorded at baseline in only six AZD1222 recipients. At 160-218 and 743-854, vaccine-associated CD4 TCRs were dominant, and they spanned spike. Sampled repertoires all dated from after the peak T cell response. Possibly, clonal diversity was underestimated; donors were largely white British and included more females.

Sequenced: peripheral blood. The chain carries TRBV4-1 and TRBJ1-3, with D tentatively TRBD1 (6 bases). The TCR sequence derives from an adult in good health. The DNA of the CDR3 is TGCGCCAGCAGGGGGGCCAGCTCTGGAAACACCATATATTTT. It is translated as CASRGASSGNTIYF.